This note documents a single TCR beta chain sequence. Its antigen is as yet unknown. The V gene's germline CDR1 is SNHLY and CDR2 FYNNEI. CDR3 length: 14 amino acids. J was trimmed by 0 bases and V by 7 bases; bases with no gene match: 6. The data were produced by immunoSEQ multiplex PCR, yet TCRdb's version contains in-frame clones alone and is incomplete. The data contain 900,000 to 1,200,000 clones, roughly 74% of them singletons. The data are from a study of shared clonotypes between healthy human individuals. The study's findings and limits: A reduction in generation probabilities was seen for non-shared clonotypes relative to those shared by all four donors.

This sequence originates from a man between 18 and 29 years old in good health. Some clones in this sample may be carry-over from other donors' samples. The chain uses TRBV2 and TRBJ2-7; 7 positions match TRBD1. The specimen sequenced was memory CD4+ T cells from PBMCs. Sample subset: CD45RA-negative fraction. The DNA for the CDR3 is TGTGCCAGCACAGTACAGGGGAACTCCTACGAGCAGTACTTC. Protein product: CASTVQGNSYEQYF.